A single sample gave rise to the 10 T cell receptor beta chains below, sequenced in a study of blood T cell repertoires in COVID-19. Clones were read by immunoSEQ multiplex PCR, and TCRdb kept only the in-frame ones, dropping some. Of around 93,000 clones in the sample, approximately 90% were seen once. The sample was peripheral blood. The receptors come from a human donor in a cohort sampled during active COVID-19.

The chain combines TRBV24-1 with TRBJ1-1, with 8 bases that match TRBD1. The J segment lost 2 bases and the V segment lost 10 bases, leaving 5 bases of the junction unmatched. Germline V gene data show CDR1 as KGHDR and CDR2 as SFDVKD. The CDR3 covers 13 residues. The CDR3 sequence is CATSTGVNTEAFF. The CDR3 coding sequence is TGTGCCACGTCGACAGGGGTAAACACTGAAGCTTTCTTT.

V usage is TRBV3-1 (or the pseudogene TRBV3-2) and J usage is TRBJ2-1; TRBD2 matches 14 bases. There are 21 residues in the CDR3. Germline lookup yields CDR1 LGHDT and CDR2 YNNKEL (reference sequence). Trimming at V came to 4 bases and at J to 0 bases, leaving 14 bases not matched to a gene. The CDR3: CASSLQFGLAGGLSSYNEQFF. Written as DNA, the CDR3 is TGTGCCAGCAGCCTTCAATTCGGACTAGCGGGGGGCTTAAGCTCCTACAATGAGCAGTTCTTC.

The CDR3 loop reads CATSDFRGTGELFF. The DNA for the CDR3 is TGTGCCACCAGTGATTTCAGGGGCACCGGGGAGCTGTTTTTT. The chain carries TRBV24-1 and TRBJ2-2, with a weak D call TRBD1 (6 bases). The CDR3 is made up of 14 amino acids. Trimming removed 1 base at V and 4 bases at J, with 6 bases between. Germline-derived CDR1 and CDR2 are KGHDR and SFDVKD.

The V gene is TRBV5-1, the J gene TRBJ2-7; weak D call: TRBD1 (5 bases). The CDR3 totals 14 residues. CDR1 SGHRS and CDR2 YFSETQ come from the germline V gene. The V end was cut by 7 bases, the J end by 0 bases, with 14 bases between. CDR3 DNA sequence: TGCGCCAGCGGCCTTTGGGGCGCCTCCTACGAGCAGTACTTC. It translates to CASGLWGASYEQYF.

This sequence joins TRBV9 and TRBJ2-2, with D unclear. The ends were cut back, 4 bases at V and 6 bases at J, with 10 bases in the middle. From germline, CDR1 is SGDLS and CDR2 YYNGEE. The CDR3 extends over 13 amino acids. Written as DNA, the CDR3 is TGTGCCAGCAGCCTCATGAGTCCCGGGGAGCTGTTTTTT. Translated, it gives CASSLMSPGELFF.

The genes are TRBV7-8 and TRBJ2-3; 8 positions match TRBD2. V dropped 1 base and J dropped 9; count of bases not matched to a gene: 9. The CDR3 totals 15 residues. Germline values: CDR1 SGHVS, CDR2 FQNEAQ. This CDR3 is CASSLGVAGPTTQYF. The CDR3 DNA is TGTGCCAGCAGCTTAGGCGTAGCGGGGCCAACAACGCAGTATTTT.

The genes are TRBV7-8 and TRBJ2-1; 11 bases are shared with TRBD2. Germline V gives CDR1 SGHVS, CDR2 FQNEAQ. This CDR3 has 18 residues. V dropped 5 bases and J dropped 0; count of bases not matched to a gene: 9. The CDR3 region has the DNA TGTGCCAGCAGCGCCACCGGGACTAGCGGCTACTCCTACAATGAGCAGTTCTTC. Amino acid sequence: CASSATGTSGYSYNEQFF.

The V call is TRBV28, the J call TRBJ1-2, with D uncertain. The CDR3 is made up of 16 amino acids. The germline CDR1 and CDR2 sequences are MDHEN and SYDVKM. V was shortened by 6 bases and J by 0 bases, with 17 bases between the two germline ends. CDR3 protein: CASRSYSARTNYGYTF. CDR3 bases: TGTGCCAGCAGAAGTTATAGCGCCAGAACTAACTATGGCTACACCTTC.

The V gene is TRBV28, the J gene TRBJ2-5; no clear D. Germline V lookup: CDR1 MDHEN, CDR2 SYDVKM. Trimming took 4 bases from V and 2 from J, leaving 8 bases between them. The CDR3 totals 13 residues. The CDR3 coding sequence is TGTGCCAGCAGTTCCGGGTATCAAGAGACCCAGTACTTC. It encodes CASSSGYQETQYF.

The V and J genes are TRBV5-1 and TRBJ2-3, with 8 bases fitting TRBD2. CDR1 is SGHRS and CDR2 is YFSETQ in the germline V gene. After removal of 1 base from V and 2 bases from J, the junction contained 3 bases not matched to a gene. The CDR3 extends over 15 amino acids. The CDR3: CASSLTSGNTDTQYF. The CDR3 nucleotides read TGCGCCAGCAGCTTGACTAGCGGAAACACAGATACGCAGTATTTT.